This TCR beta chain derives from a study of T cells in Graves' hyperthyroidism and ophthalmopathy (dated by TCRdb to the late 2010s). About the study as a whole: Peripheral blood was collected at initial diagnosis, before any treatment. In over five Graves' hyperthyroidism patients, the study also compared T-cell repertoires from thyroid tissue with T-cell repertoires from blood. The 100 discovery patients were randomly divided into training and test sets at a 7:3 ratio. After sampling, hyperthyroidism patients received methimazole starting at 30 mg daily, and ophthalmopathy patients received high-dose intravenous methylprednisolone. Prospective prediction of ophthalmopathy was tested in an independent validation cohort of under 20 hyperthyroidism patients and 17 patients who later progressed to ophthalmopathy. TCR Vbeta CDR3 sequencing of approximately 140 peripheral blood samples (under 45 ophthalmopathy, roughly 72 hyperthyroidism and roughly 17 progressor patients) is reported in the paper. To identify TCR V-J signatures that set the groups apart, the researchers used a discovery cohort of 95 to 100 patients, made up of some 41 with Graves' ophthalmopathy and 57 with stable Graves' hyperthyroidism.

CDR1 and CDR2, per the germline V gene, are SGHRS and YFSETQ. V gives up 4 bases and J gives up 0 bases, and the segment between their germline ends measures 15 bases. The CDR3 sequence holds 16 residues, the cysteine and phenylalanine included. Only CDR3 DNA remains: 48 bases, in frame from the first base. Amplification of TCR beta CDR3 regions was carried out from RNA transcripts. The TCR CDR3 was subjected to a first round of RT-PCR using the HTBI primer set and the Qiagen OneStep RT-PCR kit. A second multiplex PCR round built the libraries, followed by size selection and purification. Sequencing of the libraries was done on an Illumina HiSeq2000 using paired-end 100 bp reads. Regarding the original processing steps: Raw data were processed with SOAPnuke, discarding reads with adapters, uncalled bases, mean Phred below 15, or no exact constant-primer or identifier match. COPE v1.2.5 was used to merge the high-quality paired reads, and each unique nucleotide sequence was defined as a clonotype. Clonotypes were aligned to IMGT TRBV, TRBD and TRBJ reference segments using MiTCR v1.1. Only V-J combinations with frequency above 0.0001, covering about 99% of repertoires, were analysed. A TCS score was defined as the ratio of F50 (clonal expansion) to E x V (chaos), with BLOSUM62-based TCRdist applied between CDR3 peptides within each V-J. Welch's t-statistics and random forest reduced 500 to 550 V-J features to roughly 13, which were used in a naive Bayes classifier (R e1071). The raw public data were reprocessed by TCRdb itself: fastp quality trimming at Q25, MiXCR clonotype calling, in-frame beta chains only. When rows share a CDR3 protein, they turn into one entry using the most common DNA and genes. The V and J calls and clone size come from TCRdb's table, not from the authors' own analysis. Present in this sample are 300,000 to 450,000 distinct CDR3 sequences, roughly 15% of which were seen just once. The top ten clonotypes cover roughly a fifth of the sample.

The research as a whole found: No statistical method was used to fix the sample size in advance, and group allocation was not hidden from the investigators. A model built on a 13 V-J signature distinguished ophthalmopathy from stable hyperthyroidism, reaching roughly 88% sensitivity and 81.08% specificity in cross-validation and 80%/75% in testing. In validation, progression to ophthalmopathy was predicted by the model with 70.59% sensitivity and 72% to 85% specificity, a median of roughly 6 months before onset. Blood samples also contained most of the expanded thyroid clonotypes (frequency above 0.001), which suggests that blood repertoires may reflect thyroid immune responses.

Moderately to severely active disease, a Clinical Activity Score of at least 3, a NOSPECS grade of at least 4, and a duration under 3 months were present in ophthalmopathy patients. The study excluded patients with uncontrolled infections, other autoimmune diseases, pregnancy or lactation. Diagnoses relied on clinical symptoms, serum thyroxine and TRAb, thyroid ultrasound and orbital computed tomography. Ficoll-Paque density gradient centrifugation was used to isolate PBMCs from about 10 ml of fresh peripheral blood. Total RNA was extracted with Trizol reagent, and quality was checked on an Agilent 2100 Bioanalyzer. Regarding this clonotype: Its antigen remains undetermined. There are no base qualities to consult, and no much larger clone falls within one base.

The clonotype comes from a woman aged 25 to 39 with Graves' ophthalmopathy. This chain joins TRBV5-1 to TRBJ2-3; no D segment can be confidently identified. Specimen: blood. The DNA sequence is given as TGCGCCAGCAGCGTGGCCCTGACTCCCAGCACAGATACGCAGTATTTT. Its protein is CASSVALTPSTDTQYF.